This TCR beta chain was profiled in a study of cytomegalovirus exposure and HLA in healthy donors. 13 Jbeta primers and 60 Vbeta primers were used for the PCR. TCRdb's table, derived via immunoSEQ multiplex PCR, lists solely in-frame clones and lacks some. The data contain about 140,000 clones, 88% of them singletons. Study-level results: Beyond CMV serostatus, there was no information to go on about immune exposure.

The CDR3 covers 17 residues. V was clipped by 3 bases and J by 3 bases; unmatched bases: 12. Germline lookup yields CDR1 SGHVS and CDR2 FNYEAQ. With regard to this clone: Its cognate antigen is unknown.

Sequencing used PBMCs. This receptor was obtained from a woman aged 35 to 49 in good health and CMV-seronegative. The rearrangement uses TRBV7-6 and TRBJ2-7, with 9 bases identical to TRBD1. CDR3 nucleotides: TGTGCCAGCAGCTTGGAGCAACCGGGACAGGGCTACTACGAGCAGTACTTC. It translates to CASSLEQPGQGYYEQYF. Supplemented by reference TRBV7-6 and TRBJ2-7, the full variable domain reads GAGVSQSPRYKVTKRGQDVALRCDPISGHVSLYWYRQALGQGPEFLTYFNYEAQQDKSGLPNDRFSAERPEGSISTLTIQRTEQRDSAMYRCASSLEQPGQGYYEQYFGPGTRLTVT.